The rows below give T cell receptor beta chains drawn from one sample of a study of beta chain features in type 1 diabetes. Using immunoSEQ multiplex PCR, the repertoire was profiled, and TCRdb retains in-frame clones only, with some absent. The table shows some 660,000 clones, with more than 12% occurring only once. The specimen was naive CD4+ T cells from blood. The receptors were gathered from a man aged 18-30 years with type 1 diabetes. Each CDR3 is given with its conserved first and last residue. The D gene is left open where the match is weak. Not every row has a clone size; where given, it reads once, few, many or a size class.

cdr3_aa	cdr3_nt	d_call	j_call	clone_size	cdr3_length	v_call
CASSLGGIEKLFF	TGCGCCAGCAGCCTAGGGGGCATCGAAAAACTGTTTTTT	TRBD1	TRBJ1-4	-	13	TRBV4-3
CALEDRGFYEQYF	TGTGCCTTGGAGGACCGAGGGTTTTACGAGCAGTACTTC	-	TRBJ2-7	-	13	TRBV30
CAWALSTGDPQHF	TGTGCCTGGGCCCTTTCTACAGGGGACCCCCAGCATTTT	TRBD1	TRBJ1-5	few	13	TRBV30
CASSATGGRNTEAFF	TGTGCCAGCAGCGCGACAGGGGGACGGAACACTGAAGCTTTCTTT	TRBD1	TRBJ1-1	-	15	TRBV7-2
CASSYRQYTDTQYF	TGTGCCAGCAGTTACAGGCAATACACAGATACGCAGTATTTT	-	TRBJ2-3	-	14	TRBV6-6
CASSYGGADTEAFF	TGTGCCAGCAGTTATGGAGGGGCGGACACTGAAGCTTTCTTT	-	TRBJ1-1	-	14	TRBV6-5
CASRTSGAGANVLTF	TGTGCCAGCCGTACTAGCGGAGCTGGGGCCAACGTCCTGACTTTC	TRBD2	TRBJ2-6	few	15	TRBV2
CASSSDRGRYNEQFF	TGTGCCAGCAGCTCAGACAGGGGACGTTACAATGAGCAGTTCTTC	TRBD1	TRBJ2-1	-	15	TRBV7-2
CASSEYNQKYF	TGTGCCAGCAGTGAATACAATCAAAAGTACTTC	-	TRBJ2-5	-	11	TRBV25-1
CASSQGQGGYREQFF	TGTGCCAGCAGCCAGGGACAGGGGGGTTATCGTGAGCAGTTCTTC	TRBD1	TRBJ2-1	-	15	TRBV6-5
CASSLSDSRRGTQYF	TGTGCCAGCAGTTTAAGCGACAGCCGTCGGGGGACCCAGTACTTC	-	TRBJ2-5	few	15	TRBV6-1
CASSLREGYGYTF	TGTGCCAGCAGTTTGAGAGAGGGGTATGGCTACACCTTC	-	TRBJ1-2	-	13	TRBV28
CASRERGTEAFF	TGTGCCAGCAGAGAGAGAGGCACTGAAGCTTTCTTT	-	TRBJ1-1	-	12	TRBV27
CSVRLTGPFEKLFF	TGCAGCGTTAGGTTGACTGGGCCCTTTGAAAAACTGTTTTTT	-	TRBJ1-4	-	14	TRBV29-1
CASSPTGVAEAFF	TGCGCCAGCAGCCCGACGGGGGTAGCTGAAGCTTTCTTT	-	TRBJ1-1	few	13	TRBV4-1
CASSPKGDTEAFF	TGTGCCAGCTCACCGAAAGGGGACACTGAAGCTTTCTTT	-	TRBJ1-1	-	13	TRBV18
CSVRRQAVGGETQYF	TGCAGCGTTCGCCGCCAGGCGGTGGGTGGCGAGACCCAGTACTTC	-	TRBJ2-5	few	15	TRBV29-1
CASSRIGILGGNTIYF	TGTGCCAGCAGCCGGATCGGGATCCTGGGCGGAAACACCATATATTTT	-	TRBJ1-3	-	16	TRBV14
CASSPDVADTQYF	TGTGCCAGCTCACCCGATGTTGCAGATACGCAGTATTTT	-	TRBJ2-3	-	13	TRBV18
CSARLDEQFF	TGCAGTGCTAGACTGGATGAGCAGTTCTTC	-	TRBJ2-1	few	10	TRBV20-1
CAISSRGTKGGNEQFF	TGTGCCATCAGTTCGCGGGGGACCAAGGGCGGGAATGAGCAGTTCTTC	TRBD2	TRBJ2-1	few	16	TRBV6-6
CASSRRGSDNEQFF	TGTGCCAGCAGCCGCAGGGGATCGGACAATGAGCAGTTCTTC	-	TRBJ2-1	-	14	TRBV7-3
CASSGTTGADTQYF	TGCGCCAGCAGCGGAACTACGGGGGCAGATACGCAGTATTTT	-	TRBJ2-3	-	14	TRBV5-1
CASSLTDRPATYEQYF	TGTGCCAGCAGCTTAACCGACAGGCCAGCCACCTACGAGCAGTACTTC	-	TRBJ2-7	-	16	TRBV11-2
CASSTIGQPQHF	TGTGCCAGCAGCACCATTGGGCAGCCCCAGCATTTT	-	TRBJ1-5	few	12	TRBV11-2
CASSLAGGQDTQYF	TGTGCCAGCAGTCTAGCGGGAGGGCAAGATACGCAGTATTTT	TRBD2	TRBJ2-3	few	14	TRBV2
CAAGTEAPNSNTEAFF	TGTGCCGCAGGGACGGAGGCTCCCAACTCGAACACTGAAGCTTTCTTT	-	TRBJ1-1	few	16	TRBV7-9
CASSPHSGGYEQYF	TGTGCCAGCAGTCCGCACAGTGGGGGCTACGAGCAGTACTTC	-	TRBJ2-7	-	14	TRBV27
CASSLQGYGYTF	TGTGCCAGCAGCTTACAGGGCTATGGCTACACCTTC	-	TRBJ1-2	-	12	TRBV7-2
CASSPRQAGELFF	TGTGCCAGCAGTCCAAGACAGGCCGGGGAGCTGTTTTTT	-	TRBJ2-2	few	13	TRBV2
CASSPRGQGATDTQYF	TGCGCCAGCAGCCCACGGGGACAGGGGGCAACAGATACGCAGTATTTT	TRBD1	TRBJ2-3	-	16	TRBV4-1
CASSVRGISGYTF	TGTGCCAGCAGTGTAAGGGGTATTTCTGGCTACACCTTC	-	TRBJ1-2	few	13	TRBV6-1
CASRSPLGAFF	TGTGCCAGCAGATCCCCCCTCGGTGCTTTCTTT	-	TRBJ1-1	-	11	TRBV25-1
CASSRDRVYEQYF	TGCGCCAGCAGCCGGGACAGAGTCTACGAGCAGTACTTC	TRBD1	TRBJ2-7	-	13	TRBV5-1
CASQHPSARGFYEQYF	TGTGCCAGCCAACACCCCTCAGCCCGAGGATTCTACGAGCAGTACTTC	-	TRBJ2-7	-	16	TRBV7-9
CASNPGTGGEFSYEQYF	TGTGCCAGCAATCCTGGGACAGGGGGCGAGTTCTCCTACGAGCAGTACTTC	TRBD1	TRBJ2-7	few	17	TRBV11-2
CAGAGTGVGSGETQYF	TGTGCCGGAGCGGGGACGGGAGTAGGGTCCGGAGAGACCCAGTACTTC	TRBD2	TRBJ2-5	few	16	TRBV2
CAWSVRDRVNSPLHF	TGTGCCTGGAGTGTAAGGGACAGAGTGAATTCACCCCTCCACTTT	TRBD1	TRBJ1-6	few	15	TRBV30
CASSSDRGYTGELFF	TGTGCCAGCAGCTCCGACAGGGGATACACCGGGGAGCTGTTTTTT	TRBD1	TRBJ2-2	-	15	TRBV5-4
CAWETIKNTEAFF	TGTGCCTGGGAAACGATAAAGAACACTGAAGCTTTCTTT	-	TRBJ1-1	few	13	TRBV30
CAWSGSQYEQYF	TGTGCCTGGAGTGGTAGCCAATACGAGCAGTACTTC	-	TRBJ2-7	-	12	TRBV30
CASSLGMRGTEAFF	TGTGCCAGCAGTTTGGGGATGCGAGGCACTGAAGCTTTCTTT	-	TRBJ1-1	few	14	TRBV28
CSVRVGSDTEAFF	TGCAGCGTTAGAGTCGGGTCGGACACTGAAGCTTTCTTT	-	TRBJ1-1	-	13	TRBV29-1
CAWNAGYTGELFF	TGTGCCTGGAATGCAGGGTACACCGGGGAGCTGTTTTTT	-	TRBJ2-2	-	13	TRBV30
CASSMVGHSGNTIYF	TGTGCCAGTAGTATGGTCGGTCACTCCGGAAACACCATATATTTT	-	TRBJ1-3	few	15	TRBV19
CASSPWAVQDSNYGYTF	TGTGCCAGCAGTCCCTGGGCCGTACAGGATTCTAACTATGGCTACACCTTC	-	TRBJ1-2	few	17	TRBV7-2
CAWSRTTSYEQYF	TGTGCCTGGAGTAGAACTACCTCCTACGAGCAGTACTTC	-	TRBJ2-7	-	13	TRBV30
CSVEDWGTEAFF	TGCAGCGTTGAAGACTGGGGGACTGAAGCTTTCTTT	-	TRBJ1-1	-	12	TRBV29-1
CASSRRIFSGANVLTF	TGTGCCAGCAGCCGAAGAATTTTCTCTGGGGCCAACGTCCTGACTTTC	-	TRBJ2-6	-	16	TRBV7-2
CASRPAVTDTQYF	TGTGCCAGCAGGCCAGCTGTCACAGATACGCAGTATTTT	-	TRBJ2-3	few	13	TRBV7-9
CASSSDPYNEQFF	TGTGCCAGCAGTTCCGACCCCTACAATGAGCAGTTCTTC	-	TRBJ2-1	-	13	TRBV6-5
CAWSKGESSVLGEQFF	TGTGCCTGGAGTAAGGGGGAAAGCAGTGTGTTGGGTGAGCAGTTCTTC	-	TRBJ2-1	-	16	TRBV30
CASAVMGTDTQYF	TGTGCCAGCGCCGTCATGGGCACAGATACGCAGTATTTT	-	TRBJ2-3	-	13	TRBV7-9
CASSLSHGASGRYNEQFF	TGTGCCAGCAGCTTGTCACATGGAGCTAGCGGGAGATACAATGAGCAGTTCTTC	TRBD2	TRBJ2-1	-	18	TRBV7-9
CSVEVGSGQGNGEQYF	TGCAGCGTTGAAGTGGGGTCCGGGCAGGGGAATGGCGAGCAGTACTTC	-	TRBJ2-7	-	16	TRBV29-1